These 22 T cell receptor beta chains came from one sample sequenced in a study of blood T cell repertoires in COVID-19. Produced via immunoSEQ multiplex PCR; TCRdb's table is partial and in-frame only. The repertoire holds some 40,000 clones, with about 85% as singletons. Sequencing was carried out using peripheral blood. The receptors stem from a woman older than 75 with acute or convalescent COVID-19.

CDR3 sequence (DNA): TGTGCCAGCTCACCCCAGCAAGAGACCCAGTACTTC. This codes for CASSPQQETQYF. V gene TRBV18 combines with J gene TRBJ2-5, with no clear D. This CDR3 has 12 residues. The germline V and J ends were trimmed by 3 bases and 2 bases, with 4 bases remaining between them. Per the germline V gene, CDR1 is KGHSH and CDR2 is LQKENI. Drawing the rest from reference TRBV18 and TRBJ2-5, the complete variable domain is NAGVMQNPRHLVRRRGQEARLRCSPMKGHSHVYWYRQLPEEGLKFMVYLQKENIIDESGMPKERFSAEFPKEGPSILRIQQVVRGDSAAYFCASSPQQETQYFGPGTRLLVL.

Regarding this clone: A much larger clone lies a single base off, so this may be a read error. The rearrangement joins TRBV2 to TRBJ2-7; D is perhaps TRBD1 or TRBD2 (7 bases each). Per germline, CDR1 SNHLY and CDR2 FYNNEI. The CDR3 runs 16 residues. CDR3 residues: CPSRGGERVGSYEQYF. The CDR3 coding sequence is TGTCCCAGCAGGGGGGGGGAACGGGTGGGCTCCTACGAGCAGTACTTC.

This clone has only a few counts. This chain connects TRBV5-5 to TRBJ2-5; D might be TRBD1 (8 bases). The CDR3 is made up of 14 amino acids. Germline CDR1 SGHKS, CDR2 YYEKEE (reference sequence). V was shortened by 2 bases and J by 5 bases, with 13 bases between the two germline ends. CDR3 DNA: TGTGCCAGCAGCTTCGGACAGGGAGGGGAGACCCAGTACTTC. Protein sequence: CASSFGQGGETQYF.

The chain carries TRBV19 and TRBJ2-2, with 11 bases aligning to TRBD2. The length of the CDR3 is 17 residues. V lost 1 base, J lost 5 bases, and 6 bases stayed unmatched. The germline gives CDR1 LNHDA, CDR2 SQIVND (reference sequence). The CDR3 nucleotides read TGTGCCAGTAGTATAGCGGTTAGCGGGAGGGTAACCGGGGAGCTGTTTTTT. Its protein product is CASSIAVSGRVTGELFF.

The chain has TRBV7-9 and TRBJ1-1, with D maybe TRBD1 (5 bases). Germline V CDR1 and CDR2: SEHNR, FQNEAQ (reference sequence). The germline V and J ends were trimmed by 1 base and 9 bases, with 12 bases remaining between them. This CDR3 spans 13 amino acids. This CDR3 reads CASSLESDRKAFF. CDR3 bases: TGTGCCAGCAGCTTAGAATCTGACAGAAAAGCTTTCTTT.

This sequence joins TRBV28 and TRBJ2-1; tentatively, D is TRBD2 (6 bases). Germline V gene data show CDR1 as MDHEN and CDR2 as SYDVKM. Trimming took 2 bases from V and 4 from J, leaving 12 bases between them. This CDR3 spans 15 amino acids. CDR3 DNA: TGTGCCAGCAGTTTACTGGCGGGATCATACAATGAGCAGTTCTTC. Translating it yields CASSLLAGSYNEQFF.

The rearrangement links TRBV18 to TRBJ2-1; D is ambiguous. Trimming took off 4 bases at V and 0 bases at J, with 7 bases between the two ends. Germline CDR1 reads KGHSH; CDR2 reads LQKENI. The CDR3 contains 14 residues. The CDR3 nucleotides are TGTGCCAGCTCACTTGAGCGCTCCTACAATGAGCAGTTCTTC. It codes for CASSLERSYNEQFF.

This clone was counted once. V and J are TRBV4-2 and TRBJ2-7; possibly TRBD1 for D (5 bases). Trimming cost V 1 base and J 6 bases, with 13 bases left between them. The germline CDR1 and CDR2 sequences are LGHNA and YNFKEQ. The CDR3 consists of 14 residues. The CDR3 DNA reads as TGTGCCAGCAGCCAAGCCGACCCTAGGGGCGAGCAGTACTTC. It codes for CASSQADPRGEQYF.

This clone was found once. J is TRBJ2-1 and V is TRBV10-3; the D gene is possibly TRBD2 (5 bases). This CDR3 region has 14 residues. V gave up 2 bases and J gave up 7 bases, with 12 bases separating them. Germline-derived CDR1 and CDR2 are ENHRY and SYGVKD. CDR3 DNA sequence: TGTGCCATCAGTGAGAGGTCTAGCTTGAATGAGCAGTTCTTC. Translation gives CAISERSSLNEQFF.

The V gene is TRBV21-1, the J gene TRBJ2-3; TRBD2 is the table's D call and was not checked against the DNA. TRBV21-1 is classified as a pseudogene. This CDR3 is built from 17 residues. The CDR3 protein is CASSKVRTSALPDTQYF. DNA for the CDR3: TGTGCCAGCAGCAAAGTCAGGACTAGCGCTCTACCAGATACGCAGTATTTT.

This clone has just one count. The CDR3 region has the DNA TGTGCCAGTAGTATGCAGGGGGCGGATGAAAAACTGTTTTTT. This sequence encodes CASSMQGADEKLFF. The chain recombines TRBV19 with TRBJ1-4; TRBD1 aligns across 8 bases. V lost 3 bases, J lost 6 bases, and 3 bases stayed unmatched. Per the germline V gene, CDR1 is LNHDA and CDR2 is SQIVND (reference sequence). The CDR3 has 14 residues.

Regarding this clone: This sample also contains other DNA sequences that code for the same CDR3. The rearrangement uses TRBV3-1 (or the pseudogene TRBV3-2) and TRBJ1-3; D remains unclear. This CDR3 contains 14 residues. Trimming took 0 bases from V and 4 from J, leaving 7 bases between them. Germline CDR1 is LGHDT and CDR2 is YNNKEL (reference sequence). In nucleotides, the CDR3 is TGTGCCAGCAGCCAAGATTCAGTCGGAAACACCATATATTTT. Protein sequence: CASSQDSVGNTIYF.

This clone occurred once. The chain recombines TRBV4-1 with TRBJ2-1, with TRBD2 matching over 7 bases. The junction had 7 bases not matched to a gene; V was cut back by 3 bases and J by 8 bases. CDR3 size: 14 residues. The germline V gene has CDR1 MGHRA and CDR2 YSYEKL. For the CDR3, the DNA is TGCGCCAGCAGCCACGGGGCCCGGGAGGATGAGCAGTTCTTC. It is translated as CASSHGAREDEQFF.

In this sample, this clone turned up a few times. The rearrangement links TRBV2 to TRBJ1-1; unclear D gene. CDR1 and CDR2 from the germline V gene are SNHLY and FYNNEI. The CDR3 totals 13 residues. The V end was cut by 6 bases, the J end by 5 bases, with 13 bases between. CDR3 in DNA: TGTGCCAGCAGGCGAGAGGGTGGGACTGAAGCTTTCTTT. Residues: CASRREGGTEAFF. Using reference TRBV2 and TRBJ1-1 for the parts outside the CDR3, the full variable domain is EPEVTQTPSHQVTQMGQEVILRCVPISNHLYFYWYRQILGQKVEFLVSFYNNEISEKSEIFDDQFSVERPDGSNFTLKIRSTKLEDSAMYFCASRREGGTEAFFGQGTRLTVV.

The chain has TRBV19 and TRBJ2-2; TRBD2 aligns across 8 bases. The CDR3 is 18 residues long. Unmatched junction bases numbered 14, after V lost 6 bases and J lost 2 bases. Germline V gene sequence: CDR1 LNHDA, CDR2 SQIVND (reference sequence). The CDR3 spells CASRILAGGITNTGELFF. DNA of the CDR3: TGTGCCAGTAGGATTTTGGCGGGAGGAATAACAAACACCGGGGAGCTGTTTTTT.

The V and J genes are TRBV5-4 and TRBJ2-5; maybe TRBD2 (6 bases). Trimming cost V 5 bases and J 3 bases, with 11 bases left between them. The CDR3 is 13 residues long. Germline-derived CDR1 and CDR2 are SGHNT and YYREEE (reference sequence). In DNA form, the CDR3 reads TGTGCCAGCAGACGGGGGTTGGAAGAGACCCAGTACTTC. This sequence encodes CASRRGLEETQYF.

The table lists this clone with a few counts. V gene TRBV7-2 combines with J gene TRBJ2-2; D remains ambiguous. Germline V gives CDR1 SGHTA, CDR2 FQGNSA. With 5 bases removed from V and 1 base from J, the gap between germline ends came to 5 bases. The CDR3 has 13 residues. The CDR3: CASSPRNTGELFF. The CDR3 DNA reads as TGTGCCAGCAGCCCGAGGAACACCGGGGAGCTGTTTTTT.

This clone occurred a few times. The chain carries TRBV2 and TRBJ1-2; TRBD1 matches 8 bases. The CDR3 contains 14 residues. Losses at the gene ends were 5 bases for V and 7 bases for J; bases not matched to a gene: 9. Germline loops: CDR1 SNHLY, CDR2 FYNNEI. CDR3 sequence: CASSSQGEAVGYTF. DNA of the CDR3: TGTGCCAGCAGTTCACAGGGGGAGGCGGTTGGCTACACCTTC.

V is TRBV5-1 and J is TRBJ1-1, with 10 bases lining up with TRBD1. V gave up 0 bases and J gave up 1 base; unmatched junction bases: 6. Germline CDR1 reads SGHRS; CDR2 reads YFSETQ. There are 17 residues in the CDR3. This CDR3 reads CASSLVMRQGANTEAFF. As DNA, the CDR3 is TGCGCCAGCAGCTTGGTTATGAGACAGGGGGCGAACACTGAAGCTTTCTTT.

A single count supports this clone. The V call is TRBV4-2, the J call TRBJ2-2, with 9 bases aligning to TRBD2. After removal of 1 base from V and 6 bases from J, the junction contained 6 bases not matched to a gene. The CDR3 loop spans 16 amino acids. Germline assignment: CDR1 LGHNA and CDR2 YNFKEQ. CDR3 DNA: TGTGCCAGCAGCCAAGGTTTAGCGGGAGCCGCCGGGGAGCTGTTTTTT. Amino acids: CASSQGLAGAAGELFF.

This chain connects TRBV10-3 to TRBJ2-1; 9 bases fit TRBD2. The CDR3 length is 15 residues. Germline CDR1 is ENHRY and CDR2 is SYGVKD. The V gene end was trimmed by 10 bases and the J gene end by 8 bases; junction bases not matched to a gene: 15. CDR3 DNA: TGTGCCACCCACCCAGGAGCGGGAGGAGGGGATGAGCAGTTCTTC. Its protein is CATHPGAGGGDEQFF.

The CDR3 sequence is CASSLSTAQETQYF. The CDR3 DNA follows: TGCGCCAGCAGCTTGTCGACAGCCCAAGAGACCCAGTACTTC. The chain links TRBV5-1 to TRBJ2-5; tentative D call: TRBD1 (5 bases). The V end lost 1 base, the J end lost 1 base, and 8 bases lay between the germline ends. In germline, CDR1 is SGHRS, CDR2 YFSETQ. CDR3 length: 14 residues.